This T cell receptor (beta chain) was profiled in a study of a mutant IDH1 vaccine in newly diagnosed glioma. General observations from the study: Among top peripheral T cell clonotypes, changes seemed unrelated to pseudoprogression.

This CDR3 has 13 residues. Germline V CDR1 and CDR2: MNHNY, SVGAGI (reference sequence). Trimming cost V 8 bases and J 6 bases; bases outside gene matches: 6. This sample's time point: week 35, safety follow-up. Every single dose of the vaccine, 300 ug of mutant IDH1 20-mer peptide, came with topical imiquimod. There were eight vaccinations for patients, given in weeks 1, 3, 5, 7, 11, 15, 19 and 23. TCRdb's table, derived via immunoSEQ multiplex PCR, lists solely in-frame clones and lacks some. The table includes about 54,000 clones, around four fifths detected once. This clone was seen more than once but under ten times. Its antigen is unidentified.

This clonotype originated in a woman younger than 30 with glioma. This chain links TRBV6-6 with TRBJ2-3, with 9 positions matching TRBD2. The sequenced sample was PBMCs, obtained from a glioma patient whose treatment included an IDH1 peptide vaccine. DNA for the CDR3: TGTGCCAGCTCAGCGGGAGGTCGCGATACGCAGTATTTT. Translated: CASSAGGRDTQYF.